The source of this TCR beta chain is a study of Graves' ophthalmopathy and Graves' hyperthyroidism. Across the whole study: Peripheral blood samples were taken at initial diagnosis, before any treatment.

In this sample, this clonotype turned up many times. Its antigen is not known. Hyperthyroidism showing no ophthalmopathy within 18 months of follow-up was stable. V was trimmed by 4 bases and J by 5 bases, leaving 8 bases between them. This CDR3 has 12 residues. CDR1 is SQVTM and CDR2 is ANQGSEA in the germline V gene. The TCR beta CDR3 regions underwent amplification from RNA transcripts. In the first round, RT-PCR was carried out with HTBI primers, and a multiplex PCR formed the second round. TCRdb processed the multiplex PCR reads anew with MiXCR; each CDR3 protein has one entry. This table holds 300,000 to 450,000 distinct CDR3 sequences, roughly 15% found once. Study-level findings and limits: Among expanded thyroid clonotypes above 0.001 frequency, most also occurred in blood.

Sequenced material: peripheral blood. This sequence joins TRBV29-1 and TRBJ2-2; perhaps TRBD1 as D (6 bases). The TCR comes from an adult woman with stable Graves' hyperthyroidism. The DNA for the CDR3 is TGCAGCGTTGGGGGGCGGACCGGGGAGCTGTTTTTT. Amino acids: CSVGGRTGELFF.